This TCR beta chain was sequenced in a study of CD8 T cells in Susac syndrome. The CDR3 runs to 12 residues. V lost 5 bases and J 3 bases, leaving 7 bases between the germline ends. Sequencing of TCR beta, carried out with a high-throughput approach, was applied to CD8+ and CD4+ T cells from the blood. Random hexamers were used to reverse transcribe the RNA input (about 0.45 to 1 ug). By means of immunoSEQ multiplex PCR, TCR beta CDR3 spanning 54 Vbeta and 13 Jbeta underwent amplification. One entry per CDR3 protein results from TCRdb running MiXCR on the immunoSEQ multiplex PCR reads. The sample contains some 200,000 distinct CDR3 sequences, over 85% of which appear only once.

The sequence was collected from a human donor in good health. Sequenced input: CD4+ T cells from PBMCs. The chain is built from TRBV12-3 or TRBV12-4 and TRBJ1-2; unclear D gene. CDR3 sequence: CASSAEYYGYTF. The CDR3 DNA sequence: TGTGCCAGCAGTGCAGAATACTATGGCTACACCTTC.